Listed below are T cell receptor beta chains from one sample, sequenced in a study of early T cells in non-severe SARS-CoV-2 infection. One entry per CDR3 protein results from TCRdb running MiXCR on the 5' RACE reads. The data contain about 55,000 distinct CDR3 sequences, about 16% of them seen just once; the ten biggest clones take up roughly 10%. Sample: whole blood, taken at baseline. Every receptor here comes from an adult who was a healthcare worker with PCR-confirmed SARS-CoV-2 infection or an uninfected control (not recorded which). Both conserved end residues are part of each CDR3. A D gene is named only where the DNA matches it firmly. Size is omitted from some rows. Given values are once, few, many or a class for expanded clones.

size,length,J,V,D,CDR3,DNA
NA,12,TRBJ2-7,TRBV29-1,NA,CSARSSSYEQYF,TGCAGCGCCAGGAGTAGCTCCTACGAGCAGTACTTC
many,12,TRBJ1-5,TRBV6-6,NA,CASSYSDQPQHF,TGTGCCAGCAGTTACTCCGATCAGCCCCAGCATTTT
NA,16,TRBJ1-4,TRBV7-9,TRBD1,CASSLAQTGEGEKLFF,TGTGCCAGCAGCCTCGCTCAGACAGGGGAAGGAGAAAAACTGTTTTTT
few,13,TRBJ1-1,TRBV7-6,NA,CASSSQENTEAFF,TGTGCCAGCAGCTCACAGGAGAACACTGAAGCTTTCTTT
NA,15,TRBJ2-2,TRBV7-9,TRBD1,CASSHNRGSTGELFF,TGTGCCAGCAGCCACAACAGGGGTAGCACCGGGGAGCTGTTTTTT
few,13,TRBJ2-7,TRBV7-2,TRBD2,CASSSTLAGGKYF,TGTGCCAGCAGCTCAACCTTGGCGGGAGGGAAGTACTTC
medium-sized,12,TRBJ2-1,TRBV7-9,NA,CASSTRYNEQFF,TGTGCCAGCAGCACCCGGTACAATGAGCAGTTCTTC
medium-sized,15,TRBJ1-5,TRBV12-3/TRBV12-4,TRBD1,CASSLGGQNNQPQHF,TGTGCCAGCAGTTTAGGGGGACAGAACAATCAGCCCCAGCATTTT
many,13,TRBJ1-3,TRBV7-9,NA,CASRLASGNTIYF,TGTGCCAGCAGGCTAGCCTCTGGAAACACCATATATTTT
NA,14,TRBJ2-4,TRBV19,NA,CASSPLAAKNIQYF,TGTGCCAGTAGTCCGCTGGCGGCCAAAAACATTCAGTACTTC
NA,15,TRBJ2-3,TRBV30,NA,CAWTLGLAYTDTQYF,TGTGCCTGGACCCTCGGCCTGGCCTACACAGATACGCAGTATTTT
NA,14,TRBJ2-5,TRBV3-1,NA,CASSQRGGIETQYF,TGTGCCAGCAGCCAAAGAGGTGGTATAGAGACCCAGTACTTC